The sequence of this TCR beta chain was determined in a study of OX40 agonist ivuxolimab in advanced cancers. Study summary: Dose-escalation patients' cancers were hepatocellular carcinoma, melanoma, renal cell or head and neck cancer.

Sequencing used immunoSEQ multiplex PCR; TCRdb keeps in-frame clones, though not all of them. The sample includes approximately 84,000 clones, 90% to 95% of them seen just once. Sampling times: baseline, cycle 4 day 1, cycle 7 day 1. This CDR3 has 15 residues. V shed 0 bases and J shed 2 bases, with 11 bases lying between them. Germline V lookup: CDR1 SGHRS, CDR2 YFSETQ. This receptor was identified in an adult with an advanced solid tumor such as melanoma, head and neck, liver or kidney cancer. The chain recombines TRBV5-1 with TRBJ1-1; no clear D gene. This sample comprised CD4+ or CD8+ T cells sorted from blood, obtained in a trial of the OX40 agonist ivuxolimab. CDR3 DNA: TGCGCCAGCAGCTTGGCCCCGGACGGAAACACTGAAGCTTTCTTT. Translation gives CASSLAPDGNTEAFF.